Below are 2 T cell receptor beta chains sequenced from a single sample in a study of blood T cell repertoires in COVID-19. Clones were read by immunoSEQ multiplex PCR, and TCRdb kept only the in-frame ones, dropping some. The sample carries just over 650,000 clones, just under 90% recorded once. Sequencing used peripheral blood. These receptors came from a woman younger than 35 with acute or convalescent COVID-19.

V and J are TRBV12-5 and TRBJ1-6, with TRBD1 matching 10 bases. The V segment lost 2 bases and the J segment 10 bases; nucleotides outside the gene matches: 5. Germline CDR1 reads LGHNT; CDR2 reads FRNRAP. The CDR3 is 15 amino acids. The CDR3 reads CASGLRDRGESPLHF. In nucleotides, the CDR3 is TGTGCTAGTGGTTTGCGGGACAGGGGAGAATCACCCCTCCACTTT.

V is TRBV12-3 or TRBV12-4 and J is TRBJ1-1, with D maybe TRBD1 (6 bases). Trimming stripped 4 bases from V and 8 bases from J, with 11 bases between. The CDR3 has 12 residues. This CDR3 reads CASSYRATEAFF. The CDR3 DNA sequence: TGTGCCAGCAGTTACAGGGCCACCGAAGCTTTCTTT.